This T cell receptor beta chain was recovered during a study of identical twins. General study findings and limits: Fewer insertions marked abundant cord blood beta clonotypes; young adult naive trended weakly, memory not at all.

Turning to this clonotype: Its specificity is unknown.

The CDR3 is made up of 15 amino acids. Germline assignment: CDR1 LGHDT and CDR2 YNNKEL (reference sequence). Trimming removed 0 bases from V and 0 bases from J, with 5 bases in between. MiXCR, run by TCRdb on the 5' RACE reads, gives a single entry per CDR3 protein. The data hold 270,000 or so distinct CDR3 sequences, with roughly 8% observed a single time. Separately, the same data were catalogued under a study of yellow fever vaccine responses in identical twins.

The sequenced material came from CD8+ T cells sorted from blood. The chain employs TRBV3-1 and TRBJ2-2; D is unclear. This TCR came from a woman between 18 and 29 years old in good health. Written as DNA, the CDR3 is TGTGCCAGCAGCCAAGATCCTGCGAACACCGGGGAGCTGTTTTTT. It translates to CASSQDPANTGELFF. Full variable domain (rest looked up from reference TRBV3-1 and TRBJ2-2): DTAVSQTPKYLVTQMGNDKSIKCEQNLGHDTMYWYKQDSKKFLKIMFSYNNKELIINETVPNRFSPKSPDKAHLNLHINSLELGDSAVYFCASSQDPANTGELFFGEGSRLTVL.